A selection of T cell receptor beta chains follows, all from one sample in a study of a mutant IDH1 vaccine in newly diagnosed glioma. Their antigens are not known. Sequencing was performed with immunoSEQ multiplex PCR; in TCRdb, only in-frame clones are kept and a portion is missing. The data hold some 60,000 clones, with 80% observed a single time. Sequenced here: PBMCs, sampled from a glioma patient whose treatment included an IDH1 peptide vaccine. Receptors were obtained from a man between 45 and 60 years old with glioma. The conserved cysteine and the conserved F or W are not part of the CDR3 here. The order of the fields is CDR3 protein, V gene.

CDR3: AWNPGSGNEKLF
V: TRBV30

CDR3: ASNNRDRGNEQY
V: TRBV19

CDR3: ASSQDGANYGYT
V: TRBV18

CDR3: ASSLGDKVYGYT
V: TRBV7-9

CDR3: ASSKDRGDTDTQY
V: TRBV5-1

CDR3: ASSLDVYGYT
V: TRBV7-9

CDR3: ASLQGEKLF
V: TRBV2

CDR3: ASSLAASSSGRAGGELF
V: TRBV5-1

CDR3: ASSAFEGTGELF
V: TRBV7-9

CDR3: ASSFMDTQY
V: TRBV27

CDR3: ASSYLGDYGYT
V: TRBV6-5

CDR3: ASSPQRRSYEQY
V: TRBV18

CDR3: ASSSEVNYGYT
V: TRBV5-1

CDR3: ASSFGQGGNQPQH
V: TRBV7-9

CDR3: AWAGKSNQPQH
V: TRBV30

CDR3: ASSPGYGYT
V: TRBV11-2

CDR3: ASSPGTGGAEAF
V: TRBV5-1

CDR3: ASSLATGGYYGYT
V: TRBV5-6

CDR3: ASSGSSNQPQH
V: TRBV6-5

CDR3: ASSLSDGATEAF
V: TRBV7-6

CDR3: ASSYGIEAF
V: TRBV6-5

CDR3: ASSEGVRSHEQF
V: TRBV11-3

CDR3: ASSLNDFPTDTQY
V: TRBV11-2

CDR3: ASSPNMDRAHEQY
V: TRBV5-6

CDR3: ASGQGMNTEAF
V: TRBV19

CDR3: ASSDPSSYEQY
V: TRBV25-1

CDR3: ASSSYRGVYT
V: TRBV5-4

CDR3: ASSLGYFST
V: TRBV5-5

CDR3: ASSTGVEAF
V: TRBV19

CDR3: ATVGWTGLAGGTGELF
V: TRBV19

CDR3: ASSLQPVSGNTIY
V: TRBV7-8

CDR3: ASSWGLSGRLGEQF
V: TRBV14

CDR3: ASSEKFRGQNVDEQF
V: TRBV10-2

CDR3: ASSERGLGLGELF
V: TRBV2

CDR3: ASSQQGARETQY
V: TRBV4-1

CDR3: ASAKGSDGELF
V: TRBV18

CDR3: ASSISGGGEQY
V: TRBV28

CDR3: ASSEGTGWETQY
V: TRBV2

CDR3: AISEGQGETQY
V: TRBV10-3

CDR3: ASSPGPQAGELF
V: TRBV6-5

CDR3: ASSEALRRDSGYT
V: TRBV2

CDR3: ASSLAPSGANVLT
V: TRBV5-1

CDR3: ASSLTGTMNTEAF
V: TRBV7-8

CDR3: ASSQRDLAGVPEQY
V: TRBV18

CDR3: ASSLGQGITYEQY
V: TRBV7-2